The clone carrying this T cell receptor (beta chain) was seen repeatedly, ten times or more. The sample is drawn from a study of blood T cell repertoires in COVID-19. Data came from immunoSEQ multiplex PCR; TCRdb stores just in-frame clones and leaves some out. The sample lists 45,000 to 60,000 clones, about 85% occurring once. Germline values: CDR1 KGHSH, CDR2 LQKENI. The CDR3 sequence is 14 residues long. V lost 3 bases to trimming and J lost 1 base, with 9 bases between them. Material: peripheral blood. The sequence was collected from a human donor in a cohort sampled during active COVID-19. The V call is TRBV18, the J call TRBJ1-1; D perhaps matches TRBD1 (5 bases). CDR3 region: CASSPIQGNTEAFF. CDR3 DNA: TGTGCCAGCTCACCTATCCAGGGGAACACTGAAGCTTTCTTT.